This T cell receptor (beta chain) appears in the sequencing data of a study of technical replicates of blood from a few donors. The CDR3 is 15 amino acids. Trimming cost V 3 bases and J 2 bases, with 13 bases left between them. Per germline, CDR1 MNHNS and CDR2 SASEGT. The method was immunoSEQ multiplex PCR; TCRdb's version includes in-frame clones alone and lacks a portion of them. The data show 76,000 or so clones, 90% to 95% seen once. Sequencing was done on a sample of T cells isolated from PBMCs. The TCR sequence derives from a human donor in good health. The chain joins TRBV6-1 to TRBJ1-1; D unclear. The CDR3 DNA reads as TGTGCCAGCAGTGACTTTTCCGGTTACAACACTGAAGCTTTCTTT. Translated: CASSDFSGYNTEAFF.